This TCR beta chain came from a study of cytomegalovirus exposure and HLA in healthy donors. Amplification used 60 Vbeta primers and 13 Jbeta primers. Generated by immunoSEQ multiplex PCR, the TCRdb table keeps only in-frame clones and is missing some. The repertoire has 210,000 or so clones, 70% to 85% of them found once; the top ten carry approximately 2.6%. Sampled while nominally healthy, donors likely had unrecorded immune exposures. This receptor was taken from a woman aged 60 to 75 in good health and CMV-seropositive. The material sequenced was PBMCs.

Written as DNA, the CDR3 is TGTGCCACCAGCAGATTCGAGGAGGAGCAGTTCTTC. Its protein is CATSRFEEEQFF. V and J are TRBV15 and TRBJ2-1, with D uncertain. The V gene lost 2 bases and the J gene lost 10 bases, with 9 bases spanning the gap. Germline assignment: CDR1 LNHNV and CDR2 YYDKDF (reference sequence). CDR3 size: 12 residues.